The present T cell receptor beta chain was sequenced within a study of T cell responses to AZD1222 COVID-19 vaccine. Some clones are missing from TCRdb's copy, which holds only in-frame ones; the method was immunoSEQ multiplex PCR. The table lists around 150,000 clones, 70% to 90% of them singletons. CDR3 size: 13 residues. V was clipped by 5 bases and J by 4 bases, with 11 bases between them. Germline V gives CDR1 SEHNR, CDR2 FQNEAQ (reference sequence). V and J are TRBV7-9 and TRBJ1-2; D is possibly TRBD1 (6 bases). The sequence was collected from an adult in good health. Sample: peripheral blood, taken on day 0 of AZD1222 vaccination. For the CDR3, the DNA is TGTGCCAGCAGCGGAGGGGGTGCCTATGGCTACACCTTC. It is translated as CASSGGGAYGYTF. The whole variable domain, remainder taken from reference TRBV7-9 and TRBJ1-2, is DTGVSQNPRHKITKRGQNVTFRCDPISEHNRLYWYRQTLGQGPEFLTYFQNEAQLEKSRLLSDRFSAERPKGSFSTLEIQRTEQGDSAMYLCASSGGGAYGYTFGSGTRLTVV.